The rows below give T cell receptor beta chains drawn from one sample of a study of cytomegalovirus exposure and HLA in healthy donors. Profiling relied on immunoSEQ multiplex PCR, and the TCRdb table lists in-frame clones only, not all of them. The top ten hold 4.5% to 5% of the sample, which has some 120,000 clones, around 75% seen once. Input material: PBMCs. These receptor sequences come from a man in his 60s in good health and CMV-seropositive. Each CDR3 is given with its conserved first and last residue. A D gene is named only where the DNA matches it firmly. Clone size is not always given. Where it is, it says once, few, many or a class for expanded clones.

j_call | clone_size | d_call | v_call | cdr3_length | cdr3_aa | cdr3_nt
TRBJ1-6 | NA | TRBD1 | TRBV25-1 | 15 | CASSERQGINSPLHF | TGTGCCAGCAGTGAGAGACAGGGGATTAATTCACCCCTCCACTTT
TRBJ2-3 | once | TRBD2 | TRBV5-6 | 16 | CASSLIVAGGDDTQYF | TGTGCCAGCAGCTTGATAGTAGCGGGGGGTGACGATACGCAGTATTTT
TRBJ2-3 | few | TRBD2 | TRBV2 | 17 | CASSDSASGGPVDTQYF | TGTGCCAGCAGTGATTCGGCCAGCGGGGGGCCCGTGGATACGCAGTATTTT
TRBJ1-5 | NA | NA | TRBV19 | 14 | CASSSGSRVGPQHF | TGTGCCAGTAGTAGCGGGAGCCGCGTTGGGCCCCAGCATTTT
TRBJ2-5 | once | NA | TRBV6-1 | 13 | CASSGYYSEAQYF | TGTGCCAGCAGTGGTTACTATTCGGAGGCCCAGTACTTC
TRBJ1-4 | once | TRBD1 | TRBV30 | 14 | CAWGGQGPNEKLFF | TGTGCCTGGGGGGGACAGGGACCTAATGAAAAACTGTTTTTT
TRBJ2-7 | NA | NA | TRBV7-2 | 14 | CASSLFRENYEQYF | TGTGCCAGCAGCTTATTCAGGGAAAACTACGAGCAGTACTTC
TRBJ1-1 | NA | TRBD1 | TRBV5-5 | 17 | CASSPGQGREMATEAFF | TGTGCCAGCAGCCCAGGACAGGGGAGGGAAATGGCCACTGAAGCTTTCTTT
TRBJ2-7 | few | NA | TRBV28 | 15 | CASSLSSFTMGEQYF | TGTGCCAGCAGTTTGTCTAGTTTCACGATGGGCGAGCAGTACTTC
TRBJ2-2 | once | NA | TRBV28 | 14 | CASRARWETGELFF | TGTGCCAGCAGGGCCAGGTGGGAGACCGGGGAGCTGTTTTTT
TRBJ1-2 | NA | TRBD1 | TRBV13 | 15 | CASSLDRGRLSGYTF | TGTGCCAGCAGCTTGGACAGGGGGCGGTTATCTGGCTACACCTTC
TRBJ1-2 | NA | TRBD1 | TRBV4-2 | 14 | CASSQGTGDYGYTF | TGTGCCAGCAGCCAAGGTACAGGGGATTATGGCTACACCTTC
TRBJ2-3 | NA | TRBD2 | TRBV5-1 | 15 | CASSPQTSGPDTQYF | TGCGCCAGCAGTCCCCAAACTAGCGGTCCAGATACGCAGTATTTT